This T cell receptor beta chain was retrieved from a study of T cell changes during pregnancy in multiple sclerosis. This CDR3 has 12 amino acids. The germline V and J ends were trimmed by 4 bases and 7 bases, with 11 bases remaining between them. Germline CDR1 SGDLS, CDR2 YYNGEE. Sequenced by immunoSEQ multiplex PCR; TCRdb stores in-frame clones only, minus some. Of about 38,000 clones in the sample, around 90% are singletons; the top ten hold under 0.4%. The receptor was derived from a female donor in good health, enrolled as a control in a pregnancy study. The chain uses TRBV9 and TRBJ1-2; D remains ambiguous. The sample here was CD4+ T cells from peripheral blood mononuclear cells, taken after pregnancy. This CDR3 reads CASSSRGFGYTF. The CDR3 coding sequence is TGTGCCAGCAGCTCCCGGGGTTTTGGCTACACCTTC.